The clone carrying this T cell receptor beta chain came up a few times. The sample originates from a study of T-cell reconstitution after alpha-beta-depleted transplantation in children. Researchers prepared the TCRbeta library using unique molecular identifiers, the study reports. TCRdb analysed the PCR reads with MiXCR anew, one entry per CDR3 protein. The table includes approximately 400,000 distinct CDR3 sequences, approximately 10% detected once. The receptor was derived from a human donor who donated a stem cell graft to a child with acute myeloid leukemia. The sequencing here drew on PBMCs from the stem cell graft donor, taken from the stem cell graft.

The CDR3 DNA sequence: TGTGCCAGCAGCCAAGATCCGGCCACAGGGGGATTAAAAGATGGCTACACCTTC. Translating it yields CASSQDPATGGLKDGYTF. The J gene is TRBJ1-2, the V gene TRBV14; 8 positions match TRBD1. The CDR3 is 18 residues long. The germline V gene has CDR1 SGHDN and CDR2 FVKESK. With V trimmed by 0 bases and J by 6 bases, 15 bases remained unmatched.